This TCR beta chain originates from a study of cytomegalovirus exposure and HLA in healthy donors. About this clone itself: Its specificity is unknown.

The PCR made use of 60 Vbeta and 13 Jbeta primers. TCRdb's table, derived via immunoSEQ multiplex PCR, lists solely in-frame clones and lacks some. The sample includes 180,000 or so clones, more than 70% of them seen just once. Study-wide points: Per published reports, the classifier diagnosed cytomegalovirus status with high specificity and sensitivity.

This CDR3 spans 15 amino acids. V gave up 5 bases and J gave up 1 base; unmatched junction bases: 5. Germline V gene lookup returns CDR1 SGDLS and CDR2 YYNGEE. This receptor was obtained from a woman in her forties in good health and CMV-seropositive. The specimen was PBMCs. The chain recombines TRBV9 with TRBJ2-7; 11 bases are a match to TRBD2. The CDR3 region is CASSRLAGPSYEQYF. The CDR3 DNA is TGTGCCAGCAGTAGACTAGCGGGGCCGTCCTACGAGCAGTACTTC.